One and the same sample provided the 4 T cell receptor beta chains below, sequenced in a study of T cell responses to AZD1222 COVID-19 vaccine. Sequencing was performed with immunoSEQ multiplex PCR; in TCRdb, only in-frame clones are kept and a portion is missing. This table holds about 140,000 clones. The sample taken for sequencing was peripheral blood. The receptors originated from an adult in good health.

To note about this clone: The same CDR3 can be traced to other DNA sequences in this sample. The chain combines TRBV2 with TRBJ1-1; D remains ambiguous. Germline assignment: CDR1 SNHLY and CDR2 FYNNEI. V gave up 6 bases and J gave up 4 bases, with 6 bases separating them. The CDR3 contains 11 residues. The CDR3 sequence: CASRGGTEAFF. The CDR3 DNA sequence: TGTGCCAGCAGGGGTGGCACTGAAGCTTTCTTT.

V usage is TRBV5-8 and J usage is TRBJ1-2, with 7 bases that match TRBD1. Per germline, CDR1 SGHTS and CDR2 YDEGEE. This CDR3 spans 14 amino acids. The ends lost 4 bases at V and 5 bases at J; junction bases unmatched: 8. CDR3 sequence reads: CASSGPGQFYGYTF. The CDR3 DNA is TGTGCCAGCAGCGGCCCGGGACAGTTTTATGGCTACACCTTC.

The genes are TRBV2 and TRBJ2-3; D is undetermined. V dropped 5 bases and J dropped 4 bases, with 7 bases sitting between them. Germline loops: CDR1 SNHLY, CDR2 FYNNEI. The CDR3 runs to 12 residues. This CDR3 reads CASSPPADTQYF. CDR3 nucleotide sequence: TGTGCCAGCAGTCCCCCGGCAGATACGCAGTATTTT.

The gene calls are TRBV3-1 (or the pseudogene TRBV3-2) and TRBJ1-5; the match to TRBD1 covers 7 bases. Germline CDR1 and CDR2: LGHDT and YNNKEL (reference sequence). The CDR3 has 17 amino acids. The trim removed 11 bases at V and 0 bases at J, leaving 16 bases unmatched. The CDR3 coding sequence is TGTGCCCGGGGGACAGAGAGTTCCCACTATAGCAATCAGCCCCAGCATTTT. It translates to CARGTESSHYSNQPQHF.